The rows below give T cell receptor beta chains drawn from one sample of a study of tumor-infiltrating lymphocytes in primary liver carcinoma. TCRdb re-called the multiplex PCR reads with MiXCR, one entry per CDR3 protein. The data contain about 120,000 distinct CDR3 sequences, nearly 70% of them seen just once; the ten biggest clones take up over 6.5%. The sequenced sample consisted of tumor-adjacent normal liver tissue. These receptors all stem from a woman aged 55-69 years with primary liver carcinoma and hepatitis B virus infection. The CDR3 runs from the conserved cysteine through the conserved F or W. Fields, in order: D gene, clone size, V gene, J gene, CDR3 DNA, CDR3 protein. D genes are given only for firm matches. Clone size is given for some rows only: seen once, a few or many times, or a class if the clone is expanded.

D gene: TRBD1
clone size: medium-sized
V gene: TRBV12-3/TRBV12-4
J gene: TRBJ1-4
CDR3 DNA: TGTGCCAGCAGTTTTAAACAGGGGATGGCTGAAAAACTGTTTTTT
CDR3 protein: CASSFKQGMAEKLFF

D gene: TRBD2
clone size: .
V gene: TRBV28
J gene: TRBJ2-7
CDR3 DNA: TGTGCCAGCAGTTTTGGCGGGAGGAGCTCCTACGAGCAGTACTTC
CDR3 protein: CASSFGGRSSYEQYF

D gene: .
clone size: .
V gene: TRBV11-2
J gene: TRBJ1-5
CDR3 DNA: TGTGCCAGTAGCTTAGCAGATCGCTCGCTCAGCGGGGTTATGCAGCATTTT
CDR3 protein: CASSLADRSLSGVMQHF

D gene: .
clone size: once
V gene: TRBV12-3/TRBV12-4
J gene: TRBJ2-5
CDR3 DNA: TGTGCCAACACCAAAGGGACTGAGGGGACCCAGTACTTC
CDR3 protein: CANTKGTEGTQYF

D gene: TRBD2
clone size: .
V gene: TRBV18
J gene: TRBJ2-5
CDR3 DNA: TGTGCCAGCTCAATGTCGGCGGGAGTCGTAGAGACCCAGTACTTC
CDR3 protein: CASSMSAGVVETQYF

D gene: TRBD2
clone size: .
V gene: TRBV7-9
J gene: TRBJ2-7
CDR3 DNA: TGTGTCAGCCGAGGGAGGGAGGTGAGCTACGAGCAGTACTTC
CDR3 protein: CVSRGREVSYEQYF

D gene: .
clone size: medium-sized
V gene: TRBV11-2
J gene: TRBJ1-2
CDR3 DNA: TGTGCCAGCAGCTACCGGGCCCGGGGGTATGGCTACACCTTC
CDR3 protein: CASSYRARGYGYTF

D gene: TRBD1
clone size: many
V gene: TRBV29-1
J gene: TRBJ1-1
CDR3 DNA: TGCAGCGTCGTTAGGACAGGGGGGGACACTGAAGCTTTCTTT
CDR3 protein: CSVVRTGGDTEAFF

D gene: TRBD2
clone size: many
V gene: TRBV29-1
J gene: TRBJ2-3
CDR3 DNA: TGCAGCGTTGAAGGCGGGAGTTCCGCAGATACGCAGTATTTT
CDR3 protein: CSVEGGSSADTQYF

D gene: TRBD2
clone size: .
V gene: TRBV11-1
J gene: TRBJ2-3
CDR3 DNA: TGTTTCAGCAGCTTAAGGCAACCTGCGGGAGAGTCTCACTTT
CDR3 protein: CFSSLRQPAGESHF

D gene: .
clone size: .
V gene: TRBV29-1
J gene: TRBJ2-3
CDR3 DNA: TGCAGCGTTGAAGATGCCAGAGTGTCCGATACGCAGTATTTT
CDR3 protein: CSVEDARVSDTQYF

D gene: .
clone size: .
V gene: TRBV29-1
J gene: TRBJ2-7
CDR3 DNA: TGCACCGTTGGAGCCCAACCCTACGAGCAGTACTTC
CDR3 protein: CTVGAQPYEQYF

D gene: TRBD2
clone size: once
V gene: TRBV6-6
J gene: TRBJ2-7
CDR3 DNA: TGTATCAGCAGTTACGGGGGGATGTCGGACGAGCAGTACTTC
CDR3 protein: CISSYGGMSDEQYF

D gene: .
clone size: few
V gene: TRBV11-2
J gene: TRBJ2-7
CDR3 DNA: TGTGCCAACAGCTTACTCCGGACCCCCTACGAGCGGTACTTC
CDR3 protein: CANSLLRTPYERYF

D gene: TRBD1
clone size: .
V gene: TRBV29-1
J gene: TRBJ2-3
CDR3 DNA: TGCAGCGTAGAAGGTGACAGGGGAGCAGATACGCAGTATTTT
CDR3 protein: CSVEGDRGADTQYF

D gene: .
clone size: many
V gene: TRBV28
J gene: TRBJ2-3
CDR3 DNA: TGTGCCAGCAGTCCTACGCACGGCACAGATACGCAGTATTTT
CDR3 protein: CASSPTHGTDTQYF

D gene: .
clone size: many
V gene: TRBV5-1
J gene: TRBJ1-2
CDR3 DNA: TGCGCCAGCAGCCTCGAGGGAGGGGTTAACTATGGCTACACCTTC
CDR3 protein: CASSLEGGVNYGYTF

D gene: TRBD2
clone size: .
V gene: TRBV28
J gene: TRBJ2-2
CDR3 DNA: TGTGCCAGTGTCACACCAACGGCTAGCGGGAGGGCCGCCACCGGGGAGCTGTTATTT
CDR3 protein: CASVTPTASGRAATGELLF

D gene: .
clone size: many
V gene: TRBV25-1
J gene: TRBJ2-1
CDR3 DNA: TGTGCCAGCAGTGATGCGTTGCGCAATGAGCAGTTCTTC
CDR3 protein: CASSDALRNEQFF

D gene: TRBD1
clone size: once
V gene: TRBV15
J gene: TRBJ1-2
CDR3 DNA: TGTGCCACCAACAGACGCGTGACGGGACAGGGGGCCTATGGCTACGCCTTC
CDR3 protein: CATNRRVTGQGAYGYAF

D gene: .
clone size: .
V gene: TRBV6-6
J gene: TRBJ2-7
CDR3 DNA: TGTGCCAGCAGTTACGCCCCTACCTACGAGCAGTACTTC
CDR3 protein: CASSYAPTYEQYF

D gene: .
clone size: .
V gene: TRBV12-3/TRBV12-4
J gene: TRBJ2-7
CDR3 DNA: TGTGCCAGCAGCCTGGACAGCTTCTTCGAGCAGTACTTC
CDR3 protein: CASSLDSFFEQYF

D gene: .
clone size: once
V gene: TRBV6-5
J gene: TRBJ2-3
CDR3 DNA: TGTGCCAACTTCAGATTATCGGGGTCAGATACGCAATATTTT
CDR3 protein: CANFRLSGSDTQYF

D gene: .
clone size: many
V gene: TRBV11-2
J gene: TRBJ2-3
CDR3 DNA: TGTGCCAGCAGCTCCTCTCAGCGGGTCGCTAGCACAGATACGCAGTATTTT
CDR3 protein: CASSSSQRVASTDTQYF

D gene: TRBD2
clone size: .
V gene: TRBV11-3
J gene: TRBJ2-1
CDR3 DNA: TGTGCCAGCAGCTTAGTATCCGGACTAGCGGCCTACAATAAGCAGTTCTTC
CDR3 protein: CASSLVSGLAAYNKQFF

D gene: .
clone size: .
V gene: TRBV6-6
J gene: TRBJ1-1
CDR3 DNA: TGTGCCAGTAGTTACCTGGATGAAGCTTTCTTT
CDR3 protein: CASSYLDEAFF

D gene: TRBD2
clone size: .
V gene: TRBV10-3
J gene: TRBJ2-1
CDR3 DNA: TGTGCCACCAGTGACCAACAACGGGAGCGGGATGAGCAGTCCTTC
CDR3 protein: CATSDQQRERDEQSF

D gene: TRBD1
clone size: .
V gene: TRBV29-1
J gene: TRBJ1-2
CDR3 DNA: TGCAGCGTCGCGACAGGGAGCGCATCCTCTGGTTACACCTTC
CDR3 protein: CSVATGSASSGYTF